This T cell receptor (beta chain) was sequenced for a study of regulatory T cells in long-lasting Graves disease. Study conclusions and caveats: Persistent disease preferred TRBV28, TRBJ1-2 and TRBJ2-5; new disease, TRBV20-1 and TRBJ2-1. Whereas new patients shared 950 to 1,000 public clonotypes, persistent patients shared more, at 2,500 to 3,500.

Time point in this sample: newly diagnosed GD, antithyroid drugs for less than 3 months. From RNA extracted from PBMCs, the TCR library was made. Germline V gene data show CDR1 as LNHDA and CDR2 as SQIVND (reference sequence). V lost 4 bases and J lost 5, with 11 bases in between. The CDR3 spans 13 residues. This clonotype was seen at least ten times. The antigen remains undetermined. For TCR beta, libraries came from iRepertoire HTBI primers and Arm-PCR of CDR3 regions. TCRdb ran MiXCR on the multiplex PCR reads and lists one entry per CDR3 protein. The sample carries some 200,000 distinct CDR3 sequences, roughly 19% recorded once. These data were also filed under a second study, of T cells in Graves' hyperthyroidism and ophthalmopathy. This second study says: RT-PCR in the first round (using the HTBI primer set) targeted the TCR CDR3. In blood, most of the thyroid clonotypes expanded above 0.001 were also present.

Sample: peripheral blood mononuclear cells (PBMCs), taken at new diagnosis, from a patient treated with antithyroid drugs. This receptor was identified in a woman in her 30s with Graves disease. J is TRBJ1-1 and V is TRBV19; possibly TRBD1 for D (5 bases). This CDR3 is CASSTSGRTEAFF. Written as DNA, the CDR3 is TGTGCCAGTAGTACCTCAGGGAGGACTGAAGCTTTCTTT.